This TCR beta chain was recovered during a study of T-cell memory formation after mild COVID-19. Overall study results and limits: CD4+ bias marked clones expanding day 15 to 37, unlike balanced contracting clones.

The CDR3 contains 13 residues. Trimming removed 0 bases at V and 6 bases at J, with 9 bases between. Germline loops: CDR1 LGHDT, CDR2 YNNKEL (reference sequence). Note on this clonotype: Its antigen is not known.

UMIs and sample barcodes were carried by the TCR alpha and TCR beta cDNA libraries that 5'RACE produced using constant-segment primers. TCRdb re-called the 5' RACE reads with MiXCR, one entry per CDR3 protein. The sample shows about 160,000 distinct CDR3 sequences, roughly 28% of them seen only once. The J gene is TRBJ2-7, the V gene TRBV3-1, with D possibly called TRBD1 or TRBD2 (5 bases each). The clonotype was recovered from an adult woman who had mild COVID-19 (a few samples of this study predate the infection). Cell type and time point are not known. Sequencing was performed on PBMCs or a T cell subset sorted from them (not recorded which). CDR3: CASSQEGPSEQYF. The CDR3 nucleotides are TGTGCCAGCAGCCAAGAGGGACCCAGCGAGCAGTACTTC.